Below, 12 T cell receptor beta chains from the same sample are listed, as sequenced in a study of T cell repertoires in cytomegalovirus infection. TCRdb itself ran the reads through MiXCR, one entry per CDR3 protein. The sample holds around 100,000 distinct CDR3 sequences, 20% to 30% seen once. Sequenced: CD8+ T cells from PBMCs. These TCRs come from a human donor in good health (CMV status not recorded). Some clones in this sample may be carry-over from other donors' samples.

The V call is TRBV6-8, the J call TRBJ1-5; maybe TRBD1 (5 bases). The CDR3 covers 15 residues. CDR1 is MNHGY and CDR2 is SAAAGT in the germline V gene. Trimming left V 0 bases short and J 5 bases short, with 11 bases between. The CDR3 nucleotides read TGTGCCAGCAGTTACTCGATGGGGGGTCATCAGCCCCAGCATTTT. It encodes CASSYSMGGHQPQHF.

This chain links TRBV11-2 with TRBJ1-5; TRBD1 might be the D (5 bases). V lost 0 bases and J 9 bases, leaving 21 bases between the germline ends. Germline-derived CDR1 and CDR2 are SGHAT and FQNNGV. The CDR3 consists of 17 residues. This chain's CDR3 is CASSLDLVWDPSRPQHF. The CDR3 DNA reads as TGTGCCAGCAGCTTAGATCTAGTTTGGGACCCGTCACGGCCCCAGCATTTT.

V gene TRBV5-1 combines with J gene TRBJ2-7, with D possibly being TRBD1 (6 bases). This CDR3 spans 17 amino acids. Germline values: CDR1 SGHRS, CDR2 YFSETQ. Trimming removed 2 bases at V and 2 bases at J, with 20 bases between. The DNA for the CDR3 is TGCGCCAGCAGCTTCCTCCCCCAGGGGCCCCCTCCCTACGAGCAGTACTTC. Its translation: CASSFLPQGPPPYEQYF.

This clonotype was seen repeatedly, ten times or more. The chain has TRBV7-9 and TRBJ2-1, with D maybe TRBD1 (6 bases). Deletions cut 5 bases from V and 8 bases from J, with 19 bases between. Germline V CDR1 and CDR2: SEHNR, FQNEAQ (reference sequence). The CDR3 spans 15 residues. The CDR3, as DNA: TGTGCCAGCAGCCGAGGGCAGGGGTCCCAGGATGAGCAGTTCTTC. Its protein product is CASSRGQGSQDEQFF.

The chain is built from TRBV5-5 and TRBJ2-1; D is unresolved. Germline V lookup: CDR1 SGHKS, CDR2 YYEKEE (reference sequence). CDR3 length: 13 residues. V lost 3 bases and J lost 8, with 12 bases in between. Written as DNA, the CDR3 is TGTGCCAGCAGCTCCCCCGCGCCCGATGAGCAGTTCTTC. Its translation: CASSSPAPDEQFF.

V usage is TRBV23-1 and J usage is TRBJ1-5; D gene ambiguous. TRBV23-1 is designated an ORF whose function remains uncertain. V shed 0 bases and J shed 0 bases, with 12 bases lying between them. The CDR3 is made up of 17 amino acids. The CDR3 loop reads CASSQSFRSDSNQPQHF. The DNA of the CDR3 is TGCGCCAGCAGTCAATCGTTTAGGTCCGATAGCAATCAGCCCCAGCATTTT.

This chain joins TRBV12-3 or TRBV12-4 and TRBJ1-1; D unclear. Trimming took off 6 bases at V and 8 bases at J, with 10 bases between the two ends. The CDR3 has 11 residues. CDR3 sequence: CASSTTEEAFF. The CDR3 bases are TGTGCCAGCAGCACGACCGAAGAAGCTTTCTTT.

This clonotype was detected only a few times. V gene TRBV6-2 or TRBV6-3 combines with J gene TRBJ2-3, with D unclear. Trimming stripped 7 bases from V and 1 base from J, with 12 bases between. Germline loops: CDR1 MNHEY, CDR2 SVGEGT. The CDR3 sequence is 14 residues long. For the CDR3, the DNA is TGTGCCAGCACCTACGTCTCAGGCACAGATACGCAGTATTTT. It yields the protein CASTYVSGTDTQYF.

The chain has TRBV6-1 and TRBJ2-1; no clear D gene. CDR1 is MNHNS, CDR2 SASEGT, per germline. Trimming removed 6 bases from V and 3 bases from J, with 18 bases in between. The CDR3 has 16 amino acids. The CDR3 DNA reads as TGTGCCAGCAGCATCCGGATTGTCTATATCTACAATGAGCAGTTCTTC. Translating it yields CASSIRIVYIYNEQFF.

J is TRBJ2-1 and V is TRBV20-1; TRBD2 agrees at 7 bases. With 8 bases clipped from V and 2 bases from J, the junction kept 6 bases outside the gene matches. The CDR3 extends over 13 amino acids. In germline, CDR1 is DFQATT, CDR2 SNEGSKA (reference sequence). The CDR3 protein is CSWAGDPYNEQFF. Written as DNA, the CDR3 is TGCAGTTGGGCGGGAGATCCCTACAATGAGCAGTTCTTC.

This chain connects TRBV7-3 to TRBJ1-2; D not resolved. The CDR3 spans 13 residues. The ends were cut back, 1 base at V and 2 bases at J, with 5 bases in the middle. Per the germline V gene, CDR1 is SGHTA and CDR2 is FQGTGA. As DNA, the CDR3 is TGTGCCAGCAGCTTAAGCAGCAACTATGGCTACACCTTC. Amino acids: CASSLSSNYGYTF.

This chain links TRBV7-3 with TRBJ2-7; D is unclear. V was pared by 0 bases and J by 6 bases, with 12 bases between. Germline V gene lookup returns CDR1 SGHTA and CDR2 FQGTGA. The CDR3 runs 14 residues. CDR3 protein: CASSLTVWSSEQYF. Written as DNA, the CDR3 is TGTGCCAGCAGCTTAACCGTGTGGAGCAGCGAGCAGTACTTC.